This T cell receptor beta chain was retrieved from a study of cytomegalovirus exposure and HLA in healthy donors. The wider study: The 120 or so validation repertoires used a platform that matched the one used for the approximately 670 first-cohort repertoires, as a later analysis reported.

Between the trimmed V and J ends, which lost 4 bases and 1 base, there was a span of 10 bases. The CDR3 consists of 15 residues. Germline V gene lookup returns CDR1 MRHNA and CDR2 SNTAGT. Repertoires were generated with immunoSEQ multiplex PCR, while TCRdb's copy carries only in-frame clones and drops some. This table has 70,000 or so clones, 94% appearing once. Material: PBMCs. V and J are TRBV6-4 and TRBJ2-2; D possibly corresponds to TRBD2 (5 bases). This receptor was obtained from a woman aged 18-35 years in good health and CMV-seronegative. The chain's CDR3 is CASSGGSENTGELFF. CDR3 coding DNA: TGTGCCAGCAGTGGAGGTAGCGAGAACACCGGGGAGCTGTTTTTT.